A single sample is the source of the 13 T cell receptor beta chains below, sequenced in a study of cytomegalovirus exposure and HLA in healthy donors. The PCR had 60 Vbeta and 13 Jbeta primers. Sequenced by immunoSEQ multiplex PCR; TCRdb stores in-frame clones only, minus some. The sample carries 150,000 to 200,000 clones, around four fifths recorded once. The sequencing input was PBMCs. These receptors were collected from a female donor in good health and CMV-seronegative.

This clone was picked up one time. The V and J genes are TRBV7-2 and TRBJ1-1; 8 bases map to TRBD1. V shed 5 bases and J 4 bases; nucleotides not matched to a gene: 9. Germline CDR1 is SGHTA and CDR2 is FQGNSA. CDR3 length equals 15 residues. This chain's CDR3 is CASSTQGAQGTEAFF. The CDR3 DNA is TGTGCCAGCAGCACCCAGGGGGCGCAGGGCACTGAAGCTTTCTTT.

The CDR3 reads CASSPIAGGRVDGELFF. CDR3 in DNA: TGTGCCAGCAGCCCAATAGCGGGGGGGCGGGTTGACGGGGAGCTGTTTTTT. The gene calls are TRBV11-3 and TRBJ2-2, with TRBD2 matching over 11 bases. Per the germline V gene, CDR1 is SGHNT and CDR2 is YENEEA. CDR3 size: 17 residues. J lost 7 bases, V lost 5 bases, and 12 bases had no gene match. Combining the CDR3 with reference TRBV11-3 and TRBJ2-2 gives the whole variable domain EAGVVQSPRYKIIEKKQPVAFWCNPISGHNTLYWYLQNLGQGPELLIRYENEEAVDDSQLPKDRFSAERLKGVDSTLKIQPAELGDSAVYLCASSPIAGGRVDGELFFGEGSRLTVL.

The chain combines TRBV7-9 with TRBJ2-5; possibly TRBD1 for D (6 bases). This CDR3 region has 14 residues. V was trimmed by 4 bases and J by 5 bases, leaving 14 bases between them. The germline V gene has CDR1 SEHNR and CDR2 FQNEAQ (reference sequence). CDR3 sequence (DNA): TGTGCCAGCAGCTCAAATACAGGGATCGAGACCCAGTACTTC. Its translation: CASSSNTGIETQYF.

This chain links TRBV28 with TRBJ2-7, with 8 positions matching TRBD1. The trim removed 6 bases at V and 3 bases at J, leaving 1 base unmatched. Per germline, CDR1 MDHEN and CDR2 SYDVKM. The CDR3 sequence is 12 residues long. The CDR3 region is CASRTGVYEQYF. The CDR3 DNA follows: TGTGCCAGCAGGACAGGGGTCTACGAGCAGTACTTC.

The gene calls are TRBV19 and TRBJ1-1; D unresolved. V was cut by 1 base and J by 3 bases, with 6 bases left in between. The V gene's germline CDR1 is LNHDA and CDR2 SQIVND (reference sequence). This CDR3 is 13 amino acids long. The CDR3 region has the DNA TGTGCCAGTAGTATAGGAGCTGACACTGAAGCTTTCTTT. This gives the protein CASSIGADTEAFF.

There are a few counts of this clone. The same CDR3 also results from other DNA sequences found in this sample. The rearrangement uses TRBV11-1 and TRBJ2-3; no clear D. CDR1 and CDR2 from the germline V gene are SGHAT and FQDESV (reference sequence). The CDR3 is 14 residues long. Trimming shortened V by 2 bases and J by 3 bases, and 9 bases separated the two germline ends. The CDR3 loop reads CASSLSPRTDTQYF. The CDR3 DNA sequence: TGTGCCAGCAGCTTAAGCCCGCGGACAGATACGCAGTATTTT.

This chain joins TRBV5-4 and TRBJ2-3; TRBD2 is a possible D gene (6 bases). Between the trimmed V and J ends, which lost 1 base and 3 bases, there was a span of 15 bases. Germline V gene data show CDR1 as SGHNT and CDR2 as YYREEE (reference sequence). This CDR3 has 16 amino acids. In DNA, the CDR3 is TGTGCCAGCAGCTTGACTTCAGTCGGGAGTACAGATACGCAGTATTTT. Residues: CASSLTSVGSTDTQYF.

The chain employs TRBV6-1 and TRBJ1-4; D possibly corresponds to TRBD1 (6 bases). V lost 8 bases and J lost 2, with 9 bases in between. The V gene's germline CDR1 is MNHNS and CDR2 SASEGT. The CDR3 consists of 13 residues. The CDR3, as DNA: TGTGCCAGCCGACAGGAGACTAATGAAAAACTGTTTTTT. It is translated as CASRQETNEKLFF.

This clone was observed a handful of times. The chain employs TRBV7-3 and TRBJ2-5, with 8 nucleotides matching TRBD2. With V trimmed by 3 bases and J by 5 bases, 8 bases remained unmatched. CDR1 is SGHTA and CDR2 is FQGTGA in the germline V gene. The CDR3 length is 15 residues. In DNA, the CDR3 is TGTGCCAGCAGCTTGGCGGGACTAGAGAGGGAGACCCAGTACTTC. Protein product: CASSLAGLERETQYF.

The V call is TRBV29-1, the J call TRBJ2-1, with 9 bases matching TRBD1. Trimming took 7 bases from V and 5 from J; bases not matched to a gene: 3. Germline V lookup: CDR1 SQVTM, CDR2 ANQGSEA. CDR3 size: 12 residues. The CDR3: CSAGQGDNEQFF. CDR3 sequence (DNA): TGCAGCGCGGGACAGGGTGACAATGAGCAGTTCTTC.

This chain joins TRBV18 and TRBJ2-7, with 7 positions matching TRBD1. The CDR3 spans 15 residues. V lost 4 bases and J lost 1; bases outside the gene matches: 7. Germline values: CDR1 KGHSH, CDR2 LQKENI. In DNA form, the CDR3 reads TGTGCCAGCTCACTACAGGGGAAAGGGTCCTACGAGCAGTACTTC. Translating gives CASSLQGKGSYEQYF.

For the CDR3, the DNA is TGTGCCATCAGTGAGTCACCAGGGGGCGGGGGTCAGCCCCAGCATTTT. This sequence encodes CAISESPGGGGQPQHF. J is TRBJ1-5 and V is TRBV10-3, with 8 positions matching TRBD1. The germline V gene has CDR1 ENHRY and CDR2 SYGVKD. The J segment lost 6 bases and the V segment lost 0 bases, leaving 7 bases of the junction unmatched. This CDR3 contains 16 residues.

The V and J genes are TRBV5-5 and TRBJ1-1; a weak D match, TRBD1 (6 bases). V lost 4 bases, J lost 1 base, and 17 bases lay in between. The CDR3 is 16 residues long. Germline V lookup: CDR1 SGHKS, CDR2 YYEKEE (reference sequence). CDR3 DNA: TGTGCCAGCAGCCAGGATCACGGGACAAGGAACACTGAAGCTTTCTTT. Translating gives CASSQDHGTRNTEAFF.